The rows below give T cell receptor beta chains drawn from one sample of a study of OX40 agonist ivuxolimab in advanced cancers. Assay used: immunoSEQ multiplex PCR; TCRdb lists only in-frame clones, some missing. The sample holds around 67,000 clones; about 87% are singletons and the top ten take roughly 1%. The specimen was CD4+ or CD8+ T cells sorted from blood, collected in a trial of the OX40 agonist ivuxolimab. Receptor source: an adult with an advanced solid tumor such as melanoma, head and neck, liver or kidney cancer. The CDR3 runs from the conserved cysteine through the conserved F or W.

v_call: TRBV11-1
j_call: TRBJ2-7
cdr3_aa: CASSSSTPDRGLSSYEQYF

v_call: TRBV19
j_call: TRBJ1-1
cdr3_aa: CASSIGGGRNTEAFF

v_call: TRBV7-9
j_call: TRBJ1-3
cdr3_aa: CASSLAIRGNTIYF

v_call: TRBV6-5
j_call: TRBJ2-3
cdr3_aa: CASSYPGQGTDTQYF

v_call: TRBV5-1
j_call: TRBJ2-7
cdr3_aa: CASSPGPGQGFYEQYF

v_call: TRBV10-3
j_call: TRBJ1-2
cdr3_aa: CAITGGYAYGYTF

v_call: TRBV5-4
j_call: TRBJ2-1
cdr3_aa: CASSLGTSGYNEQFF

v_call: TRBV6-1
j_call: TRBJ1-2
cdr3_aa: CASSENRGRNYGYTF

v_call: TRBV30
j_call: TRBJ2-5
cdr3_aa: CAWSVSGGETQYF

v_call: TRBV11-2
j_call: TRBJ1-4
cdr3_aa: CASSIRTGINEKLFF

v_call: TRBV11-3
j_call: TRBJ2-7
cdr3_aa: CASSLVAGSYEQYF

v_call: TRBV7-9
j_call: TRBJ2-3
cdr3_aa: CASSFWWQDTDTQYF

v_call: TRBV7-2
j_call: TRBJ1-1
cdr3_aa: CASSLSGLWTEAFF

v_call: TRBV2
j_call: TRBJ2-2
cdr3_aa: CASRSGSGSFGTGELFF

v_call: TRBV6-1
j_call: TRBJ1-2
cdr3_aa: CASSTRTGHNYGYTF

v_call: TRBV30
j_call: TRBJ2-1
cdr3_aa: CAWSPTGVGYNEQFF

v_call: TRBV5-4
j_call: TRBJ2-5
cdr3_aa: CASRQGTQETQYF

v_call: TRBV28
j_call: TRBJ1-6
cdr3_aa: CGTGSGTGKHSPLHF

v_call: TRBV28
j_call: TRBJ2-7
cdr3_aa: CASSPSGALRNEQYF

v_call: TRBV5-5
j_call: TRBJ2-7
cdr3_aa: CASSLEAGGFPNHF

v_call: TRBV5-1
j_call: TRBJ2-3
cdr3_aa: CASSWGAGGSTDTQYF

v_call: TRBV5-1
j_call: TRBJ2-3
cdr3_aa: CASSPSVTDTQYF

v_call: TRBV11-3
j_call: TRBJ2-5
cdr3_aa: CASSLYGETQYF

v_call: TRBV27
j_call: TRBJ2-3
cdr3_aa: CASSLKTGDAGDTQYF

v_call: TRBV7-6
j_call: TRBJ2-1
cdr3_aa: CASSRSAYNEQFF

v_call: TRBV29-1
j_call: TRBJ2-3
cdr3_aa: CSVRGIAGGIYSTDTQYF

v_call: TRBV5-1
j_call: TRBJ2-7
cdr3_aa: CASGNLAGSSYEQYF

v_call: TRBV6-4
j_call: TRBJ1-5
cdr3_aa: CASSEGPGGILNQPQHF

v_call: TRBV27
j_call: TRBJ1-2
cdr3_aa: CASSLSGQGYGYTF